Below are 20 T cell receptor beta chains sequenced from a single sample in a study of neoadjuvant nivolumab and ipilimumab in lung cancer. Profiling relied on immunoSEQ multiplex PCR, and the TCRdb table lists in-frame clones only, not all of them. The sample has roughly 39,000 clones; 75% to 90% are singletons. Sample: peripheral blood, taken before neoadjuvant nivolumab, alone or with ipilimumab. These receptor sequences come from an adult with non-small cell lung cancer.

The chain links TRBV5-1 to TRBJ2-2; D gene uncertain. Germline V CDR1 and CDR2: SGHRS, YFSETQ. CDR3 length equals 14 residues. Trimming cost V 0 bases and J 6 bases, with 9 bases left between them. The DNA of the CDR3 is TGCGCCAGCAGCTTGGCTCCAGACTCCGGGGAGCTGTTTTTT. Translating it yields CASSLAPDSGELFF.

The chain has TRBV5-1 and TRBJ2-4, with TRBD1 matching over 7 bases. Germline CDR1 is SGHRS and CDR2 is YFSETQ. The ends lost 2 bases at V and 7 bases at J; junction bases unmatched: 6. CDR3 length: 14 residues. CDR3 sequence: CASSFGTETNIQYF. The CDR3 region has the DNA TGCGCCAGCAGCTTCGGGACAGAAACCAACATTCAGTACTTC.

The V call is TRBV9, the J call TRBJ1-1, with 7 bases lining up with TRBD1. Germline lookup yields CDR1 SGDLS and CDR2 YYNGEE. The CDR3 sequence is 20 residues long. The ends lost 2 bases at V and 0 bases at J; junction bases unmatched: 19. The CDR3 nucleotides read TGTGCCAGCAGCGTGGACCCTCTCCGGGACAGACAGGATATGAACACTGAAGCTTTCTTT. Its translation: CASSVDPLRDRQDMNTEAFF.

The V call is TRBV11-2, the J call TRBJ2-3; D unclear. There are 13 residues in the CDR3. Germline loops: CDR1 SGHAT, CDR2 FQNNGV. V dropped 5 bases and J dropped 10 bases, with 16 bases sitting between them. The CDR3: CASSLRQVTAQYF. The CDR3 bases are TGTGCCAGCAGCCTCAGGCAGGTGACGGCGCAGTATTTT.

V and J are TRBV6-1 and TRBJ1-2; 11 bases match TRBD1. Germline V gene lookup returns CDR1 MNHNS and CDR2 SASEGT. J gave up 6 bases and V 7 bases, and 10 bases lay outside the gene matches. CDR3 size: 15 residues. The DNA for the CDR3 is TGTGCCAGCAAACCGGGACAGGGGGTGTTTGATGGCTACACCTTC. Amino acid sequence: CASKPGQGVFDGYTF.

The chain is built from TRBV11-2 and TRBJ2-7; 8 positions match TRBD2. Germline-derived CDR1 and CDR2 are SGHAT and FQNNGV. CDR3 length: 14 residues. V trimming: 3 bases; J trimming: 4 bases; junction bases outside the gene matches: 5. CDR3: CASSFRGRKYEQYF. The CDR3 DNA is TGTGCCAGCAGCTTTCGCGGGAGGAAGTACGAGCAGTACTTC.

The CDR3 DNA reads as TGCAGTGCTGAGTACTACGAGCAGTACTTC. Amino acids: CSAEYYEQYF. V gene TRBV20-1 combines with J gene TRBJ2-7; no clear D. CDR3 length: 10 amino acids. Trimming took 5 bases from V and 3 from J, leaving 5 bases between them. The V gene's germline CDR1 is DFQATT and CDR2 SNEGSKA (reference sequence).

This rearrangement joins TRBV25-1 to TRBJ2-7; no reliable D call. Trimming took off 8 bases at V and 6 bases at J, with 11 bases between the two ends. CDR1 and CDR2 from the germline V gene are MGHDK and SYGVNS. The CDR3 spans 11 residues. CDR3 amino acids: CASRAFGEQYF. DNA of the CDR3: TGTGCCAGCCGGGCCTTTGGCGAGCAGTACTTC.

V usage is TRBV9 and J usage is TRBJ2-7; 14 bases line up with TRBD2. The length of the CDR3 is 15 residues. The J segment lost 4 bases and the V segment lost 4 bases, leaving 4 bases of the junction unmatched. CDR1 and CDR2 from the germline V gene are SGDLS and YYNGEE. The CDR3 loop is CASSNGTSGSYEQYF. For the CDR3, the DNA is TGTGCCAGCAGCAATGGGACTAGCGGGAGTTACGAGCAGTACTTC. The whole variable domain, remainder taken from reference TRBV9 and TRBJ2-7, is DSGVTQTPKHLITATGQRVTLRCSPRSGDLSVYWYQQSLDQGLQFLIQYYNGEERAKGNILERFSAQQFPDLHSELNLSSLELGDSALYFCASSNGTSGSYEQYFGPGTRLTVT.

The chain has TRBV6-5 and TRBJ2-7, with TRBD1 identical over 7 bases. The CDR3 loop spans 15 amino acids. CDR1 MNHEY and CDR2 SVGAGI come from the germline V gene. Trimming cost V 2 bases and J 7 bases; bases outside gene matches: 11. The CDR3 DNA sequence: TGTGCCAGCAGTTACCAGCCGGGACAGATGAGGGAGCAGTACTTC. Protein: CASSYQPGQMREQYF.

The V gene is TRBV19, the J gene TRBJ2-7, with 10 positions matching TRBD2. The CDR3 runs to 16 residues. Germline V gene lookup returns CDR1 LNHDA and CDR2 SQIVND (reference sequence). V lost 5 bases, J lost 7 bases, and 14 bases stayed unmatched. The CDR3 sequence: CASSPRYASGSSEQYF. In nucleotides, the CDR3 is TGTGCCAGTAGTCCCCGCTACGCTAGCGGGAGTAGTGAGCAGTACTTC.

Only one count was recorded for this clone. V usage is TRBV25-1 and J usage is TRBJ1-5; 10 nucleotides align to TRBD1. The ends lost 3 bases at V and 3 bases at J; junction bases unmatched: 8. The CDR3 runs to 17 residues. CDR1 MGHDK and CDR2 SYGVNS come from the germline V gene. The CDR3: CASSDTGQGSANQPQHF. The CDR3 bases are TGTGCCAGCAGTGATACGGGACAGGGGTCGGCCAATCAGCCCCAGCATTTT.

The rearrangement uses TRBV18 and TRBJ2-3; 7 bases fit TRBD1. The V segment lost 3 bases and the J segment 3 bases; nucleotides outside the gene matches: 9. Germline V gives CDR1 KGHSH, CDR2 LQKENI. The length of the CDR3 is 16 residues. In nucleotides, the CDR3 is TGTGCCAGCTCACCTCTGACAGGGATGGAGACAGATACGCAGTATTTT. It yields the protein CASSPLTGMETDTQYF.

The rearrangement links TRBV7-2 to TRBJ2-7; D call uncertain. Trimming cost V 1 base and J 3 bases, with 10 bases left between them. Germline lookup yields CDR1 SGHTA and CDR2 FQGNSA. The length of the CDR3 is 14 residues. The CDR3 reads CASSLELRYYEQYF. The DNA for the CDR3 is TGTGCCAGCAGCTTAGAACTACGCTACTACGAGCAGTACTTC.

CDR3 in amino acids: CASYPGQGVNEQFF. The DNA for the CDR3 is TGTGCCTCCTACCCGGGACAGGGGGTAAATGAGCAGTTCTTC. The V and J genes are TRBV11-3 and TRBJ2-1; TRBD1 matches 11 bases. CDR1 and CDR2 from the germline V gene are SGHNT and YENEEA. The CDR3 is 14 residues long. Unmatched junction bases numbered 10, after V lost 11 bases and J lost 7 bases.

This clone was recorded only once. J is TRBJ2-2 and V is TRBV27; D is unresolved. Germline values: CDR1 MNHEY, CDR2 SMNVEV (reference sequence). This CDR3 has 11 amino acids. Trimming left V 3 bases short and J 7 bases short, with 3 bases between. The CDR3 sequence: CASSFFGELFF. The CDR3 DNA reads as TGTGCCAGCAGTTTCTTCGGGGAGCTGTTTTTT.

V gene TRBV7-3 combines with J gene TRBJ2-7; 7 bases align to TRBD2. CDR1 is SGHTA, CDR2 FQGTGA, per germline. Losses at the gene ends were 6 bases for V and 2 bases for J; bases not matched to a gene: 4. CDR3 length: 13 amino acids. This CDR3 is CASSTGTTYEQYF. The CDR3 nucleotides read TGTGCCAGCAGTACCGGGACTACCTACGAGCAGTACTTC.

This rearrangement joins TRBV28 to TRBJ2-6; D remains unclear. CDR1 MDHEN and CDR2 SYDVKM come from the germline V gene. This CDR3 is 14 amino acids long. Trimming shortened V by 5 bases and J by 0 bases, and 5 bases separated the two germline ends. CDR3 coding DNA: TGTGCCAGCAGTGAGAGCTCTGGGGCCAACGTCCTGACTTTC. This translates into CASSESSGANVLTF.

This chain links TRBV5-1 with TRBJ2-7, with D possibly matching TRBD1 (6 bases). Germline lookup yields CDR1 SGHRS and CDR2 YFSETQ. Trimming pared 3 bases from V and 3 bases from J, leaving 19 bases between. This CDR3 is 16 amino acids long. CDR3 DNA: TGCGCCAGCAGCTCTATACAGGGTAATGCCTTCTACGAGCAGTACTTC. Translation: CASSSIQGNAFYEQYF.

In DNA, the CDR3 is TGTGCCAGCTCACCGTCCCGGGACAGGCTGAACACTGAAGCTTTCTTT. Translation gives CASSPSRDRLNTEAFF. The chain employs TRBV18 and TRBJ1-1; 8 nucleotides match TRBD1. Losses at the gene ends were 3 bases for V and 0 bases for J; bases not matched to a gene: 6. Per the germline V gene, CDR1 is KGHSH and CDR2 is LQKENI. The CDR3 sequence is 16 residues long. Based on the CDR3 plus reference TRBV18 and TRBJ1-1, the full variable domain is NAGVMQNPRHLVRRRGQEARLRCSPMKGHSHVYWYRQLPEEGLKFMVYLQKENIIDESGMPKERFSAEFPKEGPSILRIQQVVRGDSAAYFCASSPSRDRLNTEAFFGQGTRLTVV.